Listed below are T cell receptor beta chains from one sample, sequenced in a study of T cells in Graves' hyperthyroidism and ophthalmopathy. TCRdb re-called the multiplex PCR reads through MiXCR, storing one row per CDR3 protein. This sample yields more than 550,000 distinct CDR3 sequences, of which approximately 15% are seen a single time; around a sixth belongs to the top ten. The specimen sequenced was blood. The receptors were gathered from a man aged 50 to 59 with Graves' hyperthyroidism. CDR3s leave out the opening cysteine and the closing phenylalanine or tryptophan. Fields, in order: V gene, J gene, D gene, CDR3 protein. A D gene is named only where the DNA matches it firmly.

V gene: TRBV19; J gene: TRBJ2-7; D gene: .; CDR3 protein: ASSPRAEVYEQY
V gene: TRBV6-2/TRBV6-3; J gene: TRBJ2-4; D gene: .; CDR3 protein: ASSASHQRDIQY
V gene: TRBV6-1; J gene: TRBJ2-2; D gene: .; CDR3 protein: ASRAGGTGGTGELF
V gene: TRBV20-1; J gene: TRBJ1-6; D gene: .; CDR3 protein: SARDQGTNSPLH
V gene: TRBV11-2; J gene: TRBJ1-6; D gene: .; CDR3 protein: ASSLAPKGPINSPLH
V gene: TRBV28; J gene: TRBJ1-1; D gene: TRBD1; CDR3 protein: ASRIQGLDTEAF
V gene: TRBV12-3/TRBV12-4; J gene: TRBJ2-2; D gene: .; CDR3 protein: ASSFSHGGNTGELF
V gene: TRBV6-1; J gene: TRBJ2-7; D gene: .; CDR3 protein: ASSDLGSLGSYEQY
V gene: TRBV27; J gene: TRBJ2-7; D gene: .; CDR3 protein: ASSFGGLIGEQY
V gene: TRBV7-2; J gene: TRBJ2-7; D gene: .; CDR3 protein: ASSFGLGYEQY
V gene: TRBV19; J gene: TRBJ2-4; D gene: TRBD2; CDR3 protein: ASLGLAGGSAKNIQY
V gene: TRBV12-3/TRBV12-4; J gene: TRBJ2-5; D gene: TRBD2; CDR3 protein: ASRYTSGRRGTQY
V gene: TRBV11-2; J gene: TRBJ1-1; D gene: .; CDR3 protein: ASSLDNGGRRTEAF
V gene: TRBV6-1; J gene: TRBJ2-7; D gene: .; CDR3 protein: ATGVYEQY
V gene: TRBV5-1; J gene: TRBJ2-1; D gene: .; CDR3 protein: ASSFSTGEQF
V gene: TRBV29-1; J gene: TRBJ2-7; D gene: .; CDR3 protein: SVEGVRGVAYEQY
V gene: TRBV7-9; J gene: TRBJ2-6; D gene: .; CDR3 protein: ASSRSQGGAGANVLT
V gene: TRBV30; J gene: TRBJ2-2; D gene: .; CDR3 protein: AWIPTANTGELF
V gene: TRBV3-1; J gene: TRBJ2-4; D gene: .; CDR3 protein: ASSQESPGRSIQY
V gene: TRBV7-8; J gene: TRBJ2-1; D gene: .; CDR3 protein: ASSEQVSGTEQF
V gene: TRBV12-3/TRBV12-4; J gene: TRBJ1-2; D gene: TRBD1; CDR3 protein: ASLGQGFRGYT
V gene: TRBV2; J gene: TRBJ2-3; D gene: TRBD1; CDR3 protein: ASSRQGASTDTQY
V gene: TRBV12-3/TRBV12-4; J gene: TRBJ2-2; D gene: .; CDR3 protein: ASSLDRGTNTGELF
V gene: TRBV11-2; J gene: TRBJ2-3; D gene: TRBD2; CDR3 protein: ASSLVRGTSSTGTQY
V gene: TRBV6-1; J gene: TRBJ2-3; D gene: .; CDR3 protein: ASSEVADTQY
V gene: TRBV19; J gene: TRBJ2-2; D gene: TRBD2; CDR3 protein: ASGPPGLAANTGELF
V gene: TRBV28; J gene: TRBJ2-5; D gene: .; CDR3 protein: ASSWYSEETQY